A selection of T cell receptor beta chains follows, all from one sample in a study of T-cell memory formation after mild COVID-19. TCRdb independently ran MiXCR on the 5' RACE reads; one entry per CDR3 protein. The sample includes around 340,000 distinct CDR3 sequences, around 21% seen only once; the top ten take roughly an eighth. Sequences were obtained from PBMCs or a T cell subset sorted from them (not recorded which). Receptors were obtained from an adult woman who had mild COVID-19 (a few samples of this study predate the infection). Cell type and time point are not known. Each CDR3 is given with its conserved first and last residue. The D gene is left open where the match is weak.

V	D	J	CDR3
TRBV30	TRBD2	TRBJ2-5	CACSGGQETQYF
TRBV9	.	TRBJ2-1	CASSVDRGNEQFF
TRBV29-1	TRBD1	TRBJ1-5	CSATTGVNQPQHF
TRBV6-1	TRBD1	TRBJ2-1	CASRTGGPPYNEQFF
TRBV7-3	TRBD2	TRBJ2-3	CASSPLGLANADTQYF
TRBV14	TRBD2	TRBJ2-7	CASSQDIAGTYEQYF
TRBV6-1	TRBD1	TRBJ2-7	CASSPRWDSRNYEQYF
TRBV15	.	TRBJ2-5	CATSRGGLKTQYF
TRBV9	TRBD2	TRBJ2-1	CASSTSGTSGQYNEQFF
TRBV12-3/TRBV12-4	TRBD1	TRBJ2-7	CASSEAGTGIYEQYF
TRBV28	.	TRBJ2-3	CASSLPRREDTQYF
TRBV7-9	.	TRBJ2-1	CASSPIGALERNEQFF
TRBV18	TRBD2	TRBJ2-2	CASSPSAGALTGELFF
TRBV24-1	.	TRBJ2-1	CATSSQGMGGYNEQFF
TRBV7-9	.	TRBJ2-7	CASSRGVPYEQYF
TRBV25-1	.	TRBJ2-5	CASSGRRKYETQYF
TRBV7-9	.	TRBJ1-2	CASSRLGAEYGYTF
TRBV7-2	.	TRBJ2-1	CASSSPHYQRVSYNEQFF
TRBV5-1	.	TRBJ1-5	CASSLAKGGQQPQHF
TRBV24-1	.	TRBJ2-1	CATSDHTVSPYNEQFF
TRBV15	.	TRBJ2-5	CATSRDPGAQETQYF
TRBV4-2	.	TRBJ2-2	CASSPSNYGNTGELFF
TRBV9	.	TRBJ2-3	CASSVGGRGLSGDTQYF
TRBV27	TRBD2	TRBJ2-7	CASSLTWTSYSYEQYF
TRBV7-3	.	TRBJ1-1	CASRLSMNTEAFF
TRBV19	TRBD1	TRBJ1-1	CASSVRDRSNTEAFF
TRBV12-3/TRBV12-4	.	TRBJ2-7	CASSRDATRPQQYF
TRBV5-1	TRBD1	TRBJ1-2	CASSLVGTGQGSYGYTF
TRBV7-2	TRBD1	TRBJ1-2	CASTATGTNYGYTF
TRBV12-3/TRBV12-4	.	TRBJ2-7	CASSFGTPYEQYF
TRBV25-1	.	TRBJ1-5	CASSFGGEPQHF
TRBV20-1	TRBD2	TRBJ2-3	CSARDRGAGESTDTQYF
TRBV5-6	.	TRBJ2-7	CASSLAGLAPSYEQYF